The entry below describes one TCR beta chain. As handled by the study authors: Reference gene primer amplification in the assay estimated nucleated cell counts. Sequencing was performed with immunoSEQ multiplex PCR; in TCRdb, only in-frame clones are kept and a portion is missing. V and J calls and clone size are those listed in that table; D and trimming were worked out from the DNA. The data show about 120,000 clones, with 81% seen just once and 17% held by the top ten. The CDR3 runs to 15 residues. Germline loops: CDR1 MNHNY, CDR2 SVGAGI (reference sequence). V lost 4 bases and J 0 bases, leaving 10 bases between the germline ends. These data are taken from a study of blood T cell repertoires in COVID-19.

This chain joins TRBV6-6 and TRBJ1-5; a weak D match, TRBD1 (6 bases). The receptor was isolated from a man aged 30 to 45 with COVID-19, enrolled during active disease. Sequenced sample: peripheral blood. The CDR3 DNA reads as TGTGCCAGCAGTTCAAGGACAGTTAGCAATCAGCCCCAGCATTTT. It yields the protein CASSSRTVSNQPQHF.